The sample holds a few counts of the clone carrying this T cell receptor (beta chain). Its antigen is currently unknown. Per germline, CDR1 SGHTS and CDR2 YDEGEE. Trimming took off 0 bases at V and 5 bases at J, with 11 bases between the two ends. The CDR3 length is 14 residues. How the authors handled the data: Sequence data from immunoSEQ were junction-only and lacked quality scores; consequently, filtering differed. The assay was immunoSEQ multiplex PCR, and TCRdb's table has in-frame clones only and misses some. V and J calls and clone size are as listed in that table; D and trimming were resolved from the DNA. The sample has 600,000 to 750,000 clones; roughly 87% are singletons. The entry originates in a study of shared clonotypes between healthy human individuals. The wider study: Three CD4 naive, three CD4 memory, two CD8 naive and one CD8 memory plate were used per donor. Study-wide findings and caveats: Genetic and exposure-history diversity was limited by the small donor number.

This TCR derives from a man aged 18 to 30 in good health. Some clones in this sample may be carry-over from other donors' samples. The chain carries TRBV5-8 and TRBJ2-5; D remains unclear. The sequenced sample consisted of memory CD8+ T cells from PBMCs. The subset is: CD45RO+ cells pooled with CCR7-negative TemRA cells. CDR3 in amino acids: CASSLGLTEETQYF. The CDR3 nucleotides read TGTGCCAGCAGCTTGGGCCTCACAGAGGAGACCCAGTACTTC. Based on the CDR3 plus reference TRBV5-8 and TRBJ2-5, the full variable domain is EAGVTQSPTHLIKTRGQQATLRCSPISGHTSVYWYQQALGLGLQFLLWYDEGEERNRGNFPPRFSGRQFPNYSSELNVNALELEDSALYLCASSLGLTEETQYFGPGTRLLVL.